This passage covers 21 T cell receptor beta chains from one sample sequenced in a study of control samples from healthy donors and cancer patients. Clones were read by immunoSEQ multiplex PCR, and TCRdb kept only the in-frame ones, dropping some. The table has 100,000 to 150,000 clones, approximately 90% seen once. Sequenced material: blood. Source of these receptors: a man aged 40-49 years in good health.

The genes are TRBV5-1 and TRBJ2-3; 10 nucleotides line up with TRBD1. The CDR3 totals 14 residues. J gave up 6 bases and V 4 bases, and 5 bases lay outside the gene matches. Germline V CDR1 and CDR2: SGHRS, YFSETQ. CDR3 region: CASSPRGQGDTQYF. CDR3 bases: TGCGCCAGCAGCCCCAGGGGACAGGGGGATACGCAGTATTTT.

V usage is TRBV6-5 and J usage is TRBJ1-5; weak D call: TRBD1 (6 bases). The CDR3 contains 13 residues. CDR1 is MNHEY, CDR2 SVGAGI, per germline. Trimming cost V 6 bases and J 3 bases, with 9 bases left between them. Here the CDR3 DNA reads TGTGCCAGCAGGTACAGGGACAATCAGCCCCAGCATTTT. Amino acids: CASRYRDNQPQHF.

The chain links TRBV25-1 to TRBJ2-5, with D hard to call. The CDR3 runs to 15 residues. Germline V gene data show CDR1 as MGHDK and CDR2 as SYGVNS. V was pared by 3 bases and J by 2 bases, with 13 bases between. The CDR3 DNA sequence: TGTGCCAGCAGTGATGAGCTTAATTGGCAAGAGACCCAGTACTTC. Amino acids: CASSDELNWQETQYF.

The rearrangement links TRBV27 to TRBJ2-2; perhaps TRBD1 as D (6 bases). V was pared by 6 bases and J by 1 base, with 9 bases between. Germline V CDR1 and CDR2: MNHEY, SMNVEV (reference sequence). The CDR3 loop spans 14 amino acids. CDR3 residues: CASSLDRNTGELFF. CDR3 nucleotides: TGTGCCAGCAGCCTGGACAGGAACACCGGGGAGCTGTTTTTT.

J is TRBJ1-2 and V is TRBV29-1, with 8 bases aligning to TRBD1. The CDR3 totals 14 residues. CDR1 SQVTM and CDR2 ANQGSEA come from the germline V gene. V gave up 3 bases and J gave up 4 bases; unmatched junction bases: 7. The CDR3 DNA sequence: TGCAGCGTTGAGGGGACAGGTCTTGGCTATGGCTACACCTTC. It yields the protein CSVEGTGLGYGYTF.

The chain has TRBV29-1 and TRBJ1-1, with no clear D. V lost 3 bases, J lost 3 bases, and 8 bases lay in between. This CDR3 is built from 12 residues. Per the germline V gene, CDR1 is SQVTM and CDR2 is ANQGSEA. The CDR3 spells CSVDDRDTEAFF. Here the CDR3 DNA reads TGCAGCGTTGACGACCGGGACACTGAAGCTTTCTTT.

The chain has TRBV7-9 and TRBJ2-2; 13 bases are shared with TRBD2. The V gene's germline CDR1 is SEHNR and CDR2 FQNEAQ (reference sequence). V was pared by 5 bases and J by 7 bases, with 4 bases of the junction left unmatched. This CDR3 has 15 amino acids. The CDR3 region is CASSRTSGGSGELFF. The DNA for the CDR3 is TGTGCCAGCAGCCGGACTAGCGGGGGCAGCGGGGAGCTGTTTTTT.

This chain uses TRBV9 with TRBJ1-2; D gene uncertain. The germline gives CDR1 SGDLS, CDR2 YYNGEE. CDR3 length: 14 amino acids. Between the trimmed V and J ends, which lost 4 bases and 2 bases, there was a span of 12 bases. The CDR3 region is CASSTQTGNYGYTF. CDR3 nucleotides: TGTGCCAGCAGCACTCAGACGGGGAACTATGGCTACACCTTC.

This clone was picked up one time. This CDR3 is CASRVAGVNTEAFF. Written as DNA, the CDR3 is TGTGCCAGTAGAGTCGCAGGGGTGAACACTGAAGCTTTCTTT. This chain connects TRBV19 to TRBJ1-1, with TRBD1 as a possible D gene (6 bases). There are 14 residues in the CDR3. Germline V CDR1 and CDR2: LNHDA, SQIVND (reference sequence). Trimming took off 6 bases at V and 0 bases at J, with 11 bases between the two ends.

Only one count was recorded for this clone. This chain uses TRBV5-1 with TRBJ1-3; D not resolved. This CDR3 has 15 amino acids. V lost 3 bases and J 4 bases, leaving 14 bases between the germline ends. CDR1 is SGHRS, CDR2 YFSETQ, per germline. The CDR3 nucleotides read TGCGCCAGCAGCTCGGCCCCGGGGTCCGGAAACACCATATATTTT. This translates into CASSSAPGSGNTIYF. The complete variable domain, with remaining parts taken from reference TRBV5-1 and TRBJ1-3, reads KAGVTQTPRYLIKTRGQQVTLSCSPISGHRSVSWYQQTPGQGLQFLFEYFSETQRNKGNFPGRFSGRQFSNSRSEMNVSTLELGDSALYLCASSSAPGSGNTIYFGEGSWLTVV.

The chain carries TRBV29-1 and TRBJ1-1; D is uncertain. CDR1 and CDR2 from the germline V gene are SQVTM and ANQGSEA. The CDR3 runs to 14 residues. The V gene lost 6 bases and the J gene lost 6 bases, with 20 bases spanning the gap. In nucleotides, the CDR3 is TGCAGCGTGGGTAGGACGGAAGACGGGGCTGAAGCTTTCTTT. Residues: CSVGRTEDGAEAFF. Using reference TRBV29-1 and TRBJ1-1 for the parts outside the CDR3, the full variable domain is SAVISQKPSRDICQRGTSLTIQCQVDSQVTMMFWYRQQPGQSLTLIATANQGSEATYESGFVIDKFPISRPNLTFSTLTVSNMSPEDSSIYLCSVGRTEDGAEAFFGQGTRLTVV.

This clone was seen once. V usage is TRBV14 and J usage is TRBJ1-3, with D possibly TRBD1 on 5 matching bases. V lost 2 bases, J lost 6 bases, and 14 bases lay in between. Germline CDR1 is SGHDN and CDR2 is FVKESK. CDR3 size: 15 residues. DNA for the CDR3: TGTGCCAGCAGCCAACAGGGTGGTTCGCTAAACACCATATATTTT. Amino acids: CASSQQGGSLNTIYF.

This clone has a single count. The chain carries TRBV15 and TRBJ1-2; TRBD1 matches 8 bases. Germline V gene lookup returns CDR1 LNHNV and CDR2 YYDKDF (reference sequence). The J segment lost 7 bases and the V segment lost 3 bases, leaving 13 bases of the junction unmatched. The CDR3 is 16 amino acids. The CDR3 sequence: CATSSDRGGGRGGYTF. CDR3 DNA sequence: TGTGCCACCAGCAGCGACAGGGGCGGTGGTCGGGGTGGCTACACCTTC.

The chain combines TRBV7-9 with TRBJ1-1; TRBD1 aligns across 8 bases. Germline assignment: CDR1 SEHNR and CDR2 FQNEAQ (reference sequence). The V gene end was trimmed by 4 bases and the J gene end by 1 base; junction bases not matched to a gene: 8. This CDR3 is 16 amino acids long. DNA for the CDR3: TGTGCCAGCAGCTCAAGTGGGACAGGAGGGAACACTGAAGCTTTCTTT. This sequence encodes CASSSSGTGGNTEAFF.

A remark on this clone: Different DNA sequences within this sample yield the same CDR3. Here the CDR3 DNA reads TGTGCCAGCAGCTTAGAAGCAACCGGGACAGGGGGTCGAGCTTTCTTT. Protein product: CASSLEATGTGGRAFF. The J gene is TRBJ1-1, the V gene TRBV7-2, with 11 nucleotides matching TRBD1. Trimming took 1 base from V and 10 from J; bases not matched to a gene: 11. Germline V gene lookup returns CDR1 SGHTA and CDR2 FQGNSA. This CDR3 is 16 amino acids long.

The V and J genes are TRBV10-2 and TRBJ1-5; weak D call: TRBD1 (5 bases). The CDR3 totals 15 residues. Germline V gene data show CDR1 as WSHSY and CDR2 as SAAADI. With 4 bases removed from V and 3 bases from J, the gap between germline ends came to 13 bases. CDR3 DNA sequence: TGCGCCAGCAGTGGAAGGGACGGCTACAATCAGCCCCAGCATTTT. Encoded protein: CASSGRDGYNQPQHF.

The chain is built from TRBV28 and TRBJ2-2; 9 bases are shared with TRBD2. Germline values: CDR1 MDHEN, CDR2 SYDVKM. The V gene end was trimmed by 8 bases and the J gene end by 0 bases; junction bases not matched to a gene: 4. This CDR3 has 15 amino acids. CDR3 in DNA: TGTGCCAGCTCCCGCGGGGGGGCGAACACCGGGGAGCTGTTTTTT. This translates into CASSRGGANTGELFF.

The genes are TRBV30 and TRBJ2-3; the match to TRBD2 covers 8 bases. CDR1 and CDR2 from the germline V gene are GTSNPN and SVGIG (reference sequence). Losses at the gene ends were 4 bases for V and 5 bases for J; bases not matched to a gene: 5. CDR3 length: 13 amino acids. CDR3 sequence (DNA): TGTGCCTGGAATCCCGGGGGGGGAGATACGCAGTATTTT. Translating it yields CAWNPGGGDTQYF.

This clone came up a few times. The V and J genes are TRBV5-6 and TRBJ2-3; TRBD2 matches 8 bases. This CDR3 contains 16 residues. The trim removed 3 bases at V and 2 bases at J, leaving 8 bases unmatched. CDR1 and CDR2 (germline): SGHDT, YYEEEE. The DNA of the CDR3 is TGTGCCAGCAGCTCGTCAGGGACTAGTTACACAGATACGCAGTATTTT. Amino acids: CASSSSGTSYTDTQYF. Looking up the rest from reference TRBV5-6 and TRBJ2-3 gives the full variable domain: DAGVTQSPTHLIKTRGQQVTLRCSPKSGHDTVSWYQQALGQGPQFIFQYYEEEERQRGNFPDRFSGHQFPNYSSELNVNALLLGDSALYLCASSSSGTSYTDTQYFGPGTRLTVL.

The rearrangement links TRBV6-5 to TRBJ1-1; D remains unclear. CDR1 is MNHEY and CDR2 is SVGAGI in the germline V gene. The CDR3 is 14 amino acids. Trimming shortened V by 7 bases and J by 1 base, and 13 bases separated the two germline ends. The CDR3 loop reads CASTREGGNTEAFF. The CDR3 nucleotides are TGTGCCAGCACAAGAGAGGGTGGGAACACTGAAGCTTTCTTT.

This chain links TRBV28 with TRBJ1-2; D unclear. Trimming took off 5 bases at V and 2 bases at J, with 15 bases between the two ends. CDR3 size: 15 residues. Germline lookup yields CDR1 MDHEN and CDR2 SYDVKM. CDR3 protein: CASSPLRSRNYGYTF. The CDR3 DNA is TGTGCCAGCAGTCCCCTTAGATCCCGGAACTATGGCTACACCTTC.